The next 10 T cell receptor beta chains were all read from a single sample in a study of blood T cell repertoires in COVID-19. TCRdb keeps only in-frame clones here, not all; method: immunoSEQ multiplex PCR. This sample has roughly 250,000 clones, with about 80% found just once. Material: peripheral blood. The receptors originated from a human donor in a cohort sampled during active COVID-19.

CDR3 loop: CASSYSIGSGNQPQHF. CDR3 in DNA: TGTGCCAGCAGTTACTCGATAGGGAGTGGCAATCAGCCCCAGCATTTT. This chain links TRBV6-2 or TRBV6-3 with TRBJ1-5; D is undetermined. Germline V CDR1 and CDR2: MNHEY, SVGEGT. V shed 0 bases and J shed 2 bases, with 11 bases lying between them. The CDR3 extends over 16 amino acids.

This chain links TRBV6-2 or TRBV6-3 with TRBJ2-1, with 10 positions matching TRBD2. CDR1 is MNHEY, CDR2 SVGEGT, per germline. The CDR3 has 17 residues. The junction had 2 bases not matched to a gene; V was cut back by 0 bases and J by 0 bases. CDR3 sequence: CASSYSAGGSSYNEQFF. In nucleotides, the CDR3 is TGTGCCAGCAGTTACTCAGCGGGGGGGTCCTCCTACAATGAGCAGTTCTTC.

The V and J genes are TRBV11-2 and TRBJ1-1; 7 nucleotides align to TRBD1. V shed 5 bases, J shed 5 bases, and the junction held 11 bases outside the gene matches. Germline assignment: CDR1 SGHAT and CDR2 FQNNGV. CDR3 length: 15 residues. This CDR3 is CASSQQTGPLTEAFF. The CDR3 DNA follows: TGTGCCAGCAGCCAACAGACAGGGCCTCTGACTGAAGCTTTCTTT.

The rearrangement joins TRBV18 to TRBJ1-3, with TRBD1 identical over 7 bases. V gave up 4 bases and J gave up 0 bases; unmatched junction bases: 12. Germline CDR1 reads KGHSH; CDR2 reads LQKENI. This CDR3 is 18 amino acids long. The CDR3 bases are TGTGCCAGCTCACTCATAGCCGGGACAGCTACCTCTGGAAACACCATATATTTT. It codes for CASSLIAGTATSGNTIYF.

This chain links TRBV11-1 with TRBJ1-2; 7 positions agree with TRBD1. This CDR3 is 15 amino acids long. The V gene end was trimmed by 3 bases and the J gene end by 1 base; junction bases not matched to a gene: 5. Germline assignment: CDR1 SGHAT and CDR2 FQDESV (reference sequence). The DNA of the CDR3 is TGTGCCAGCAGCTTTTCAGGGGGTCTTAACTATGGCTACACCTTC. Its protein product is CASSFSGGLNYGYTF. Combining the CDR3 with reference TRBV11-1 and TRBJ1-2 gives the whole variable domain EAEVAQSPRYKITEKSQAVAFWCDPISGHATLYWYRQILGQGPELLVQFQDESVVDDSQLPKDRFSAERLKGVDSTLKIQPAELGDSAMYLCASSFSGGLNYGYTFGSGTRLTVV.

V is TRBV28 and J is TRBJ1-2, with D unresolved. The CDR3 sequence is 13 residues long. CDR1 MDHEN and CDR2 SYDVKM come from the germline V gene. V lost 5 bases and J 0 bases, leaving 7 bases between the germline ends. The CDR3 DNA is TGTGCCAGCAGTCTCACGGCTAACTATGGCTACACCTTC. This sequence encodes CASSLTANYGYTF.

This sequence joins TRBV6-5 and TRBJ1-3; perhaps TRBD1 as D (5 bases). Germline V CDR1 and CDR2: MNHEY, SVGAGI. The V end was cut by 3 bases, the J end by 2 bases, with 14 bases between. The CDR3 is made up of 16 amino acids. CDR3 sequence (DNA): TGTGCCAGCAGTTATTCTTCCCCGGGGGCTGGAAACACCATATATTTT. Residues: CASSYSSPGAGNTIYF.

This clone was detected only once. V gene TRBV5-5 combines with J gene TRBJ2-7; 7 bases are shared with TRBD1. The CDR3 extends over 15 amino acids. With 4 bases clipped from V and 3 bases from J, the junction kept 10 bases outside the gene matches. The V gene's germline CDR1 is SGHKS and CDR2 YYEKEE (reference sequence). DNA of the CDR3: TGTGCCAGCAGCCTTACCCTGACAGGGCTCTACGAGCAGTACTTC. Its protein is CASSLTLTGLYEQYF.

This clone was seen at least ten times. The rearrangement joins TRBV3-1 (or the pseudogene TRBV3-2) to TRBJ2-5, with no clear D. CDR3 size: 15 residues. Germline CDR1 and CDR2: LGHDT and YNNKEL (reference sequence). Trimming removed 1 base from V and 2 bases from J, with 11 bases in between. CDR3 sequence (DNA): TGTGCCAGCAGCCAAGGAAGCACTATACAAGAGACCCAGTACTTC. Translation gives CASSQGSTIQETQYF.

V gene TRBV27 combines with J gene TRBJ1-2, with 10 bases that match TRBD1. CDR3 length: 15 residues. Germline CDR1 is MNHEY and CDR2 is SMNVEV (reference sequence). Trimming removed 4 bases from V and 4 bases from J; junction bases left unmatched: 6. CDR3 sequence (DNA): TGTGCCAGCAGTTCGACAGGGGGCACGTTCTATGGCTACACCTTC. This sequence encodes CASSSTGGTFYGYTF.